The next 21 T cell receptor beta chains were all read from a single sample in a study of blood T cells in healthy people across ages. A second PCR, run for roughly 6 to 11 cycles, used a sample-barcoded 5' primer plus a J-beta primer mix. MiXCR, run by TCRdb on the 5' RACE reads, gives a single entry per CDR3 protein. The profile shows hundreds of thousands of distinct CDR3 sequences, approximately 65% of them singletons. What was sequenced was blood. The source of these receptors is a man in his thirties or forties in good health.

The CDR3 sequence is CASSQALGTSGYEQYF. DNA of the CDR3: TGTGCCAGCAGCCAAGCTTTAGGGACTAGCGGGTACGAGCAGTACTTC. The genes are TRBV4-2 and TRBJ2-7, with 12 bases fitting TRBD2. Trimming took 1 base from V and 4 from J; bases not matched to a gene: 5. The CDR3 consists of 16 residues. In germline, CDR1 is LGHNA, CDR2 YNFKEQ.

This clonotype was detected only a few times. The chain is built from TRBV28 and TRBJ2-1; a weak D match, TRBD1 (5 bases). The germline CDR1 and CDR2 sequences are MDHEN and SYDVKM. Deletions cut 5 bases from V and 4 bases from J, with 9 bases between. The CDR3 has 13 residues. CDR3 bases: TGTGCCAGCAGTCCAGGGTTTTACAATGAGCAGTTCTTC. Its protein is CASSPGFYNEQFF.

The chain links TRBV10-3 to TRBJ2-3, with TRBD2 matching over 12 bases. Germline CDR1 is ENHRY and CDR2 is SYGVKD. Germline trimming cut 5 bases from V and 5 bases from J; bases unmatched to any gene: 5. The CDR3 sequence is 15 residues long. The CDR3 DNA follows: TGTGCCATCAGTCCTAGCGGGGGGGCCAGAGATACGCAGTATTTT. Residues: CAISPSGGARDTQYF.

The CDR3 DNA reads TGTGCCAGCAGTACGAGAACGGGACTAGCGATTAGAGAGACCCAGTACTTC. Translated: CASSTRTGLAIRETQYF. The V call is TRBV6-2 or TRBV6-3, the J call TRBJ2-5, with 10 positions matching TRBD2. V lost 5 bases, J lost 4 bases, and 13 bases stayed unmatched. CDR1 and CDR2 (germline): MNHEY, SVGEGT. This CDR3 comprises 17 residues.

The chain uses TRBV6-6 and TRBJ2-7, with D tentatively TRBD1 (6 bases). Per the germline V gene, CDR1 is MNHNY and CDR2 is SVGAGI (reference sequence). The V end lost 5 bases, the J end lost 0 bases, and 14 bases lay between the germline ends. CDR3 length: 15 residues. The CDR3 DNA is TGTGCCAGCAGTGGGAGCAGAGGGGGCTCCTACGAGCAGTACTTC. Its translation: CASSGSRGGSYEQYF.

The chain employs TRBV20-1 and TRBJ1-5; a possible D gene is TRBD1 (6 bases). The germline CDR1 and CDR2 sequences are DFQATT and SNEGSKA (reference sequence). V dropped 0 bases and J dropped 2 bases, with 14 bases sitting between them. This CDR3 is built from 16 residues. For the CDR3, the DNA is TGCAGTGCTAGAGACGGTGGGGGCGCGGGCAATCAGCCCCAGCATTTT. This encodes CSARDGGGAGNQPQHF.

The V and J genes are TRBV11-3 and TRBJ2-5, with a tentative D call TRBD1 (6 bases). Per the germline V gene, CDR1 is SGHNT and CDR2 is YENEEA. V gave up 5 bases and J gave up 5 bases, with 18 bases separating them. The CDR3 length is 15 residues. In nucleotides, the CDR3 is TGTGCCAGCAGCACCCTACAGGGCCCCCGGGAGACCCAGTACTTC. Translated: CASSTLQGPRETQYF.

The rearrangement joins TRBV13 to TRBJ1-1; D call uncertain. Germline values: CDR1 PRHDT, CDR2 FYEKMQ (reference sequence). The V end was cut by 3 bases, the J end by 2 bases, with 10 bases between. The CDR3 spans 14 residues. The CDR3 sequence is CASSFGETNTEAFF. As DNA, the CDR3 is TGTGCCAGCAGCTTTGGGGAGACAAACACTGAAGCTTTCTTT.

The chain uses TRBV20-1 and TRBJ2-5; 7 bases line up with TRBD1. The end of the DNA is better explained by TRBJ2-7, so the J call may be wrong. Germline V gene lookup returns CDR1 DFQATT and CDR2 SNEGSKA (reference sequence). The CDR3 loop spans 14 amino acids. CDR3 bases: TGCAGTGCTAGAGGGCAGGGGGAGTCGCACGAGCAGTACTTC. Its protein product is CSARGQGESHEQYF.

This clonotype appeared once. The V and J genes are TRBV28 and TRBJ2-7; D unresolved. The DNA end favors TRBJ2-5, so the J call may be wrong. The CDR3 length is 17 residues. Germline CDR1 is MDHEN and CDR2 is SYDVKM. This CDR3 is CATKFPTSGFTSGTQYF. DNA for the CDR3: TGTGCCACCAAGTTTCCGACCTCAGGATTCACGTCGGGGACCCAGTACTTC.

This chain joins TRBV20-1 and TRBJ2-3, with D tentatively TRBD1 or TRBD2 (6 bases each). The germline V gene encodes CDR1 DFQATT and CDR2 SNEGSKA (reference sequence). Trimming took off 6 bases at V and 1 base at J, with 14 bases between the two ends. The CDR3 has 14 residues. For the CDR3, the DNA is TGCAGTGCCTCGGGGGCTGGTGGCACAGATACGCAGTATTTT. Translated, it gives CSASGAGGTDTQYF.

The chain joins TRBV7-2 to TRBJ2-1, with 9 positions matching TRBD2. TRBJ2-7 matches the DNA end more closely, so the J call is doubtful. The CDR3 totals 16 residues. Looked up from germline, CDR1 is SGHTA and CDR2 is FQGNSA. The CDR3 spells CASSLFRRGGLNEQYF. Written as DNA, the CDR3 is TGTGCCAGCAGCTTATTTCGGCGGGGGGGCTTGAATGAGCAGTACTTC.

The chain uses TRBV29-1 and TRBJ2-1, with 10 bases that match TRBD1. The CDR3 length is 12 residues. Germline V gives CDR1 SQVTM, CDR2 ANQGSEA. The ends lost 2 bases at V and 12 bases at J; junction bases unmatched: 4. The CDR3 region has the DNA TGCAGCGTTGAAAGGACAGGGGGTTGGCAGTTCTTC. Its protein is CSVERTGGWQFF.

CDR3 DNA: TGTGCCAGCAGCTTGGTTGGGGGAAGCAGGACCACTGAAGCTTTCTTT. Translation: CASSLVGGSRTTEAFF. The chain carries TRBV5-6 and TRBJ1-1, with TRBD1 as a possible D gene (5 bases). Trimming removed 0 bases at V and 4 bases at J, with 16 bases between. The V gene's germline CDR1 is SGHDT and CDR2 YYEEEE. The CDR3 consists of 16 residues.

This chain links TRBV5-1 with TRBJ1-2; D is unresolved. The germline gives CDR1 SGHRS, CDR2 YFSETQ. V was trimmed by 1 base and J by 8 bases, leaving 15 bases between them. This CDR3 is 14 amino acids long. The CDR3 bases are TGCGCCAGCAGCTTGTGGCAGGAGGTACGAGGCTACACCTTC. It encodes CASSLWQEVRGYTF.

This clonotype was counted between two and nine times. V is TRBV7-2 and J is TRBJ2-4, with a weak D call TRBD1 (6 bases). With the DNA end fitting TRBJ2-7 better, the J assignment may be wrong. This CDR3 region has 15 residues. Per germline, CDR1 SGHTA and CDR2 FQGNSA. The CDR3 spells CASSLEGQGFYEQYF. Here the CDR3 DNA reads TGTGCCAGCAGCTTAGAGGGGCAGGGGTTCTACGAGCAGTACTTC.

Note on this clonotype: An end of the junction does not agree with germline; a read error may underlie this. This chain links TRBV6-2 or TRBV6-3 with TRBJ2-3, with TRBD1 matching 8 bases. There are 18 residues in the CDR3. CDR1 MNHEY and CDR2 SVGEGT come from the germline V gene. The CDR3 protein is CASSYGQGAAGFTETQYF. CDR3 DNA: TGTGCCAGCAGTTACGGGCAGGGGGCCGCCGGCTTCACAGAGACGCAGTATTTT.

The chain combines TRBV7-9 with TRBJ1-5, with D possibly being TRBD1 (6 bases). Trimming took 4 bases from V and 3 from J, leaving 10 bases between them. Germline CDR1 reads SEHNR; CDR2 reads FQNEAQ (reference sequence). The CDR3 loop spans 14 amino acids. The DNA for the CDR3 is TGTGCCAGCAGCTCGCAGGGGAACAATCAGCCCCAGCATTTT. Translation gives CASSSQGNNQPQHF.

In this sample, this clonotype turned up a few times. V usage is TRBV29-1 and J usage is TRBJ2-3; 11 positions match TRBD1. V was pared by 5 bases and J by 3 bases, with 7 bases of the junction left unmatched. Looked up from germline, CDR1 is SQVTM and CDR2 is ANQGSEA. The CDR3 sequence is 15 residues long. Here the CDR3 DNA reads TGCAGCGTTATACCCGGGACAGGGGGGACAGATACGCAGTATTTT. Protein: CSVIPGTGGTDTQYF.

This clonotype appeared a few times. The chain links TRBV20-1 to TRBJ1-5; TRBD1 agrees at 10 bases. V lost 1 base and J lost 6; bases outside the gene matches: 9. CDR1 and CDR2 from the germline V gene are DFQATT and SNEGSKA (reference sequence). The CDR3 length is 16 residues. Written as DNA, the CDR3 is TGCAGTGCTAGAGTGGAGGGACAGGGGAATAGTCAGCCCCAGCATTTT. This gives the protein CSARVEGQGNSQPQHF.

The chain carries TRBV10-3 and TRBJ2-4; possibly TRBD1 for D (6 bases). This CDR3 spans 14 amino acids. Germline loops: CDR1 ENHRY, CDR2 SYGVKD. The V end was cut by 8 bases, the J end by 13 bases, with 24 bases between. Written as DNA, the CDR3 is TGTGCCATCGGTGCGGCAGGGGCCCCGAGGGAGCAGTACTTC. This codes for CAIGAAGAPREQYF.